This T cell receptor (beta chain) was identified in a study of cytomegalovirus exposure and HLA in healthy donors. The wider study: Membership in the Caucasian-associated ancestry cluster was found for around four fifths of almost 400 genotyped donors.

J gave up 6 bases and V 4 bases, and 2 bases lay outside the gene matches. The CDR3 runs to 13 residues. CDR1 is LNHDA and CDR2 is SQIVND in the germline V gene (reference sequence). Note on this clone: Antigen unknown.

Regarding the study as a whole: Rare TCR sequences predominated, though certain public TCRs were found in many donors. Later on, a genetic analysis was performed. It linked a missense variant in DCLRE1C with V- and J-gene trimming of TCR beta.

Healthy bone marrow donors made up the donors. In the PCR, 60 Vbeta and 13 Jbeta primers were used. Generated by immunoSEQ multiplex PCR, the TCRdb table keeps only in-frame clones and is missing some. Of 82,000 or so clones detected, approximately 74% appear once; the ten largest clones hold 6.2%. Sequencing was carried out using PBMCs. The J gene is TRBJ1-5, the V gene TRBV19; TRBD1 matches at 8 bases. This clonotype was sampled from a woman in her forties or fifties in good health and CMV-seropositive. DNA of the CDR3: TGTGCCAGTAGTACGCAGGGGGCTCAGCCCCAGCATTTT. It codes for CASSTQGAQPQHF.